This T cell receptor beta chain was retrieved from a study of blood T cells in healthy people across ages. This CDR3 has 15 residues. Germline lookup yields CDR1 LGHNT and CDR2 FRNRAP. Deletions cut 5 bases from V and 4 bases from J, with 17 bases between. This clonotype was observed a handful of times. Its antigen is not known. A sample-barcoded 5' primer and a J-beta primer mix were used in a second PCR of about 6 to 11 cycles. MiXCR, run by TCRdb on the 5' RACE reads, gives a single entry per CDR3 protein. The sample carries fewer than 800,000 distinct CDR3 sequences, around 25% recorded once. Study-wide results and caveats: Naive T cell percentage showed a strong correlation with the diversity of TCR beta. A greater number of naive CD4+ cells and higher diversity distinguished long-lived donors from aged donors.

These records were also assigned to another study, of T cells of mothers and their children. That paper states: Related mother-child pairs shared marginally more repertoire than unrelated pairs, though not significantly.

V and J are TRBV12-5 and TRBJ2-5; TRBD2 is a possible D gene (5 bases). The receptor was isolated from a boy aged 5-17 years in good health. Source material: blood. In DNA, the CDR3 is TGTGCTAGTGGTCCCTTCGGGGTTCCGAGAGAGACCCAGTACTTC. Its translation: CASGPFGVPRETQYF.